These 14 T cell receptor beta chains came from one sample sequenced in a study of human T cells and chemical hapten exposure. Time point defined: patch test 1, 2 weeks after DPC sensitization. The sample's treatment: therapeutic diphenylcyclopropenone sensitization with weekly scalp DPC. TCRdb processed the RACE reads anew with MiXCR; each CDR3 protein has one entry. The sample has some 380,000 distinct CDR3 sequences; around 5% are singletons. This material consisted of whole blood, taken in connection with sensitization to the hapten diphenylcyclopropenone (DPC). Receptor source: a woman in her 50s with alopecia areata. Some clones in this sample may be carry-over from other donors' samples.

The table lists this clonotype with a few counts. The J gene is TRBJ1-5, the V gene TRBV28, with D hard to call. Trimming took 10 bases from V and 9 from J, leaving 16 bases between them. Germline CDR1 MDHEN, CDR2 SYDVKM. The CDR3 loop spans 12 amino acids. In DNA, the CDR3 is TGTGCCACCACGGCCGTAGTTGGGCCCCAGCATTTT. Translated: CATTAVVGPQHF.

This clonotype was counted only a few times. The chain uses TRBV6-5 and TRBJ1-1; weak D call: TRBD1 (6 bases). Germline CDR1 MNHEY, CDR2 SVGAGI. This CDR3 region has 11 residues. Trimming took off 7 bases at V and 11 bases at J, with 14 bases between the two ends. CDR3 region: CASNTPGGAFF. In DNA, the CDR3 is TGTGCCAGCAACACCCCTGGGGGCGCTTTCTTT.

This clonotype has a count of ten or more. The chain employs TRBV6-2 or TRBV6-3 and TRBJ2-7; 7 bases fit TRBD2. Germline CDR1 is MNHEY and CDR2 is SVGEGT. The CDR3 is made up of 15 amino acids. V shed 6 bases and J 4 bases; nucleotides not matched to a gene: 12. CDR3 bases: TGTGCCAGCAGCCAGCTTCGGACTAGTAGTTACGAGCAGTACTTC. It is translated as CASSQLRTSSYEQYF.

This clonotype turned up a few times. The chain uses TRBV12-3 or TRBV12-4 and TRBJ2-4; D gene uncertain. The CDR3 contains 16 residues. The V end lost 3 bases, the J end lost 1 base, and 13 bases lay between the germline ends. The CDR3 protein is CASSFRADGAKNIQYF. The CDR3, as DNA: TGTGCCAGCAGTTTTAGGGCCGACGGGGCCAAAAACATTCAGTACTTC.

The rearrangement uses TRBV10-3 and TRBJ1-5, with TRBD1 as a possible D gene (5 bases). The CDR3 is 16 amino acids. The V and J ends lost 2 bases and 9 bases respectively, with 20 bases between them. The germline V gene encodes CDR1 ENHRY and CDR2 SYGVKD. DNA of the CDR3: TGTGCCATCAGTGAGCAGGCAGACAGTTATCATACGCCCCAGCATTTT. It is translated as CAISEQADSYHTPQHF.

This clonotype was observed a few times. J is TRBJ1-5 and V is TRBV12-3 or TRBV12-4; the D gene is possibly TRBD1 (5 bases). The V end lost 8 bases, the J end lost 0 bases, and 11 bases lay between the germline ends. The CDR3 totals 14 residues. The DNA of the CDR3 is TGTGCCAGCGGGGACGGTTATAGCAATCAGCCCCAGCATTTT. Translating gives CASGDGYSNQPQHF.

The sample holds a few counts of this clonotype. CDR3 in DNA: TGTGCCAGCAGCTTAGATCCGACTAGGCCCCACGAGCAGTACTTC. Its translation: CASSLDPTRPHEQYF. The V call is TRBV11-2, the J call TRBJ2-7; maybe TRBD2 (6 bases). The V end lost 0 bases, the J end lost 5 bases, and 14 bases lay between the germline ends. Germline V gives CDR1 SGHAT, CDR2 FQNNGV. CDR3 length equals 15 residues.

The CDR3 reads CATSSPLGGLNTEAFF. The DNA for the CDR3 is TGTGCCACCAGCAGCCCCCTGGGGGGCCTGAACACTGAAGCTTTCTTT. The genes are TRBV15 and TRBJ1-1; the D gene is possibly TRBD1 (6 bases). CDR3 size: 16 residues. Germline V gives CDR1 LNHNV, CDR2 YYDKDF (reference sequence). Trimming removed 3 bases at V and 0 bases at J, with 14 bases between.

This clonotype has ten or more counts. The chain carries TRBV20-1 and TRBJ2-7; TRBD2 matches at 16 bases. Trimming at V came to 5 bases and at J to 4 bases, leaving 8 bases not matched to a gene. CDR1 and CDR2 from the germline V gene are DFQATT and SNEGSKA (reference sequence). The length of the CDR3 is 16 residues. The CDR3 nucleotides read TGCAGTGCTCAGGGACTAGCGGGGGGGCTCGGGTACGAGCAGTACTTC. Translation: CSAQGLAGGLGYEQYF.

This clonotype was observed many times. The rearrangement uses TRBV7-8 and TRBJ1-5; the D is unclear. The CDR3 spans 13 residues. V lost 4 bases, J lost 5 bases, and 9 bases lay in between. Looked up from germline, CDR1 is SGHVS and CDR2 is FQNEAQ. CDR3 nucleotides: TGTGCCAGCAGCTCAGGCGTGTATCAGCCCCAGCATTTT. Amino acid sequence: CASSSGVYQPQHF. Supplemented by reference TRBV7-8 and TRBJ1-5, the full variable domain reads GAGVSQSPRYKVAKRGQDVALRCDPISGHVSLFWYQQALGQGPEFLTYFQNEAQLDKSGLPSDRFFAERPEGSVSTLKIQRTQQEDSAVYLCASSSGVYQPQHFGDGTRLSIL.

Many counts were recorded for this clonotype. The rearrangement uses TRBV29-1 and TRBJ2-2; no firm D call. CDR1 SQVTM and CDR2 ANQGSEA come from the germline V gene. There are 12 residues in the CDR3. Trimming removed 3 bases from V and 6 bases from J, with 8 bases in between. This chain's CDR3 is CSVDYRSGELFF. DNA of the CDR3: TGCAGCGTTGATTACCGGTCCGGGGAGCTGTTTTTT.

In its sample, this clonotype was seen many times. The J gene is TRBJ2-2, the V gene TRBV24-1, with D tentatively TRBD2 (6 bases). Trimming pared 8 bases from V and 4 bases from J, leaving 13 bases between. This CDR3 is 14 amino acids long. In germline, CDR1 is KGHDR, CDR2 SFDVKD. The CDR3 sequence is CATTQQGGTGELFF. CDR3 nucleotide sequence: TGTGCCACCACTCAGCAGGGAGGCACCGGGGAGCTGTTTTTT.

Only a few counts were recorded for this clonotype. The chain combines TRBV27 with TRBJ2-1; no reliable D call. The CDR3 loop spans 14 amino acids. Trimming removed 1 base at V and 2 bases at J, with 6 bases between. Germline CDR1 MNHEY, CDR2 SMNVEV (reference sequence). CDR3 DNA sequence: TGTGCCAGCAGTTTATGGCAGCCCTACAATGAGCAGTTCTTC. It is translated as CASSLWQPYNEQFF.

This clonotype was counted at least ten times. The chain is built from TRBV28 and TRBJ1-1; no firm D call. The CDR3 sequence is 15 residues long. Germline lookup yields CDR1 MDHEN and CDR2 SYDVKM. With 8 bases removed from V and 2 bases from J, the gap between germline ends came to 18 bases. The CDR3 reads CASSAGSLSNTEAFF. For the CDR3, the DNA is TGTGCCAGCTCGGCGGGCAGCCTGAGTAACACTGAAGCTTTCTTT.